This T cell receptor beta chain was sequenced during a study of blood T cell repertoires in COVID-19. Study information: The United States, Italy and Spain provided the acute and convalescent COVID-19 samples. Sources were T cells, B-cell-depleted T cells, or PBMCs; the material itself was cDNA or gDNA.

This CDR3 contains 14 residues. The ends were cut back, 5 bases at V and 8 bases at J, with 18 bases in the middle. Germline CDR1 is MNHEY and CDR2 is SMNVEV (reference sequence). In the original analysis: Researchers report that nucleated cell counts were estimated from reference gene primer amplification. The repertoire was sequenced with immunoSEQ multiplex PCR; TCRdb's copy has only in-frame clones and lacks some. D and trimming come from the DNA, and the V and J calls and clone size come from that table. The sample comprises 150,000 to 200,000 clones, over 75% of which are singletons, and more than 8% rests with the top ten.

What was sequenced was peripheral blood. The chain is built from TRBV27 and TRBJ1-2, with D hard to call. The TCR sequence derives from a woman of 80 years or more with acute or convalescent COVID-19. Here the CDR3 DNA reads TGTGCCAGCAGTGGGAACGAGCGGATGCGGGGCTACACCTTC. Translating it yields CASSGNERMRGYTF.